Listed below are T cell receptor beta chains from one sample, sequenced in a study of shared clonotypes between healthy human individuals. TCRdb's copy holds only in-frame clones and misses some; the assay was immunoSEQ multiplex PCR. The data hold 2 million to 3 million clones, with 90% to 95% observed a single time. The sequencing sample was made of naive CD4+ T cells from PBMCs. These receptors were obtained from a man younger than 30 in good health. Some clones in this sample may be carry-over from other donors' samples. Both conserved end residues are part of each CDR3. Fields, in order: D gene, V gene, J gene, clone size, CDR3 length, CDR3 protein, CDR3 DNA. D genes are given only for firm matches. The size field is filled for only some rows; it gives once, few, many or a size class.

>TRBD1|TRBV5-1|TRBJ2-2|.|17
CASSLVPDRTYSGELFF
TGCGCCAGCAGCTTGGTTCCGGACAGGACGTATAGCGGGGAGCTGTTTTTT
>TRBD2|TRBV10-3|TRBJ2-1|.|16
CAISDLGLAGSNEQFF
TGTGCCATCAGTGACCTGGGACTAGCGGGGAGCAATGAGCAGTTCTTC
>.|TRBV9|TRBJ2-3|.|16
CASSVGLAGFTDTQYF
TGTGCCAGCAGCGTAGGGCTAGCCGGGTTTACAGATACGCAGTATTTT
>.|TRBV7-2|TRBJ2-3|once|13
CASSLRGGDTQYF
TGTGCCAGCAGCCTTAGGGGGGGAGATACGCAGTATTTT
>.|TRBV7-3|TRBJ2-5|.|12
CASSLWGETQYF
TGTGCCAGCAGCTTATGGGGAGAGACCCAGTACTTC
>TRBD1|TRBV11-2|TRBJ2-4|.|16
CASSYTGGATKNIQYF
TGTGCCAGCAGCTATACAGGGGGCGCGACCAAAAACATTCAGTACTTC
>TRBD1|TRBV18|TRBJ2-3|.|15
CASSPWTGSADTQYF
TGTGCCAGCTCACCATGGACAGGGTCCGCGGATACGCAGTATTTT
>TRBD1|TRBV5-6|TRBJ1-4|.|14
CASSWPGQVEKLFF
TGTGCCAGCAGCTGGCCGGGACAGGTCGAAAAACTGTTTTTT
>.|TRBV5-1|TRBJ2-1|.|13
CASSSLSYNEQFF
TGCGCCAGCAGCTCGTTATCCTACAATGAGCAGTTCTTC
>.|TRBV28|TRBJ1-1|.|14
CASSVGGQLSRAFF
TGTGCCAGCAGTGTAGGCGGACAGCTCAGCAGGGCTTTCTTT
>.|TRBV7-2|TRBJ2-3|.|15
CASSFGLSRADTQYF
TGTGCCAGCAGCTTTGGGTTGAGCAGGGCAGATACGCAGTATTTT
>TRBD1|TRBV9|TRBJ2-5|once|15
CASSEGGRGQETQYF
TGTGCCAGCAGTGAAGGTGGCAGGGGGCAGGAGACCCAGTACTTC
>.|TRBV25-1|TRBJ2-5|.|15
CASSEPGARDETQYF
TGTGCCAGCAGTGAACCGGGGGCGCGTGACGAGACCCAGTACTTC
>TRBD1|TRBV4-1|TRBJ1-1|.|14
CASSQIDRVTEAFF
TGCGCCAGCAGCCAGATTGACAGGGTCACTGAAGCTTTCTTT
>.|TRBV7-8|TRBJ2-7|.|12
CASSQTGYEQYF
TGTGCCAGCAGCCAAACAGGCTACGAGCAGTACTTC
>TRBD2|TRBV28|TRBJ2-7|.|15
CASSGGDAISYEQYF
TGTGCCAGCAGTGGGGGGGACGCCATCTCCTACGAGCAGTACTTC
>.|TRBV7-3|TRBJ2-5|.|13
CASSRDSQETQYF
TGTGCCAGCAGTCGTGACAGCCAAGAGACCCAGTACTTC
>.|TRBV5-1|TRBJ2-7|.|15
CASSLAVHVDHEQYF
TGCGCCAGCAGCTTGGCTGTTCACGTGGACCACGAGCAGTACTTC
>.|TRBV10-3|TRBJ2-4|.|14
CAISSTRFENIQYF
TGTGCCATCAGCTCCACACGGTTTGAAAACATTCAGTACTTC
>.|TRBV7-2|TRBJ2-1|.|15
CASTLGPPSYNEQFF
TGTGCCAGCACCCTGGGGCCCCCCTCCTACAATGAGCAGTTCTTC
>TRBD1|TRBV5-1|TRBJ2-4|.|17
CASSLVGSGGAENIQYF
TGCGCCAGCAGCTTGGTAGGGTCAGGGGGCGCGGAAAACATTCAGTACTTC
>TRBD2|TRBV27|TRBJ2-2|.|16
CASSFGLAEGSGELFF
TGTGCCAGCAGTTTTGGACTAGCGGAAGGATCCGGGGAGCTGTTTTTT
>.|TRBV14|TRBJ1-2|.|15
CASSQLDRTNYGYTF
TGTGCCAGCAGCCAGTTAGACAGGACTAACTATGGCTACACCTTC
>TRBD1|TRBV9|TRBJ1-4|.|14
CASSPQTGEGELFF
TGTGCCAGCAGCCCCCAGACAGGGGAGGGGGAACTGTTTTTT
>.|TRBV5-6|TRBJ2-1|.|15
CASSPSPVSDDEQFF
TGTGCCAGCAGCCCGTCTCCCGTTTCGGACGATGAGCAGTTCTTC
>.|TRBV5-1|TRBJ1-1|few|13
CASSLTARTEAFF
TGCGCCAGCAGCTTGACAGCACGCACTGAAGCTTTCTTT
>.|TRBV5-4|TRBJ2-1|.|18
CASSLEWPGGGPYNEQFF
TGTGCCAGCAGCTTGGAATGGCCAGGGGGAGGGCCATACAATGAGCAGTTCTTC
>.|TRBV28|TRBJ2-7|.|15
CASSLPGRGVYEQYF
TGTGCCAGCAGTTTACCGGGGCGAGGGGTCTACGAGCAGTACTTC
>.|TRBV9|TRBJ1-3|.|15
CASSPSPGAGNTIYF
TGTGCCAGCAGCCCTAGTCCAGGAGCTGGAAACACCATATATTTT
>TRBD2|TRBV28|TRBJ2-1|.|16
CASSSPGTTTYNEQFF
TGTGCCAGCAGTTCCCCCGGGACTACCACTTACAATGAGCAGTTCTTC
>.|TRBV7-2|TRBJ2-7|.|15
CASSLGSQRFYEQYF
TGTGCCAGCAGCTTAGGGTCCCAGAGATTCTACGAGCAGTACTTC